Below are 30 T cell receptor beta chains sequenced from a single sample in a study of cytomegalovirus exposure and HLA in healthy donors. The PCR made use of 60 Vbeta and 13 Jbeta primers. Here immunoSEQ multiplex PCR was the method, and the copy in TCRdb shows in-frame clones only, minus some. The sample has approximately 150,000 clones, approximately 77% seen once. Sequenced material: PBMCs. The receptor source for this set is a man aged 30-40 years in good health and CMV-seropositive.

The chain is built from TRBV6-4 and TRBJ1-5, with D possibly being TRBD1 (6 bases). The CDR3 covers 14 residues. Trimming cost V 3 bases and J 2 bases, with 8 bases left between them. In germline, CDR1 is MRHNA, CDR2 SNTAGT. CDR3: CASSEGAGNQPQHF. The CDR3 DNA sequence: TGTGCCAGCAGTGAGGGGGCTGGCAATCAGCCCCAGCATTTT.

The J gene is TRBJ1-3, the V gene TRBV5-1; the D is unclear. Germline V CDR1 and CDR2: SGHRS, YFSETQ. Deletions cut 1 base from V and 1 base from J, with 12 bases between. The CDR3 is 16 residues long. CDR3 amino acids: CASSLSVGASGNTIYF. CDR3 nucleotide sequence: TGCGCCAGCAGCTTGTCGGTGGGAGCGTCTGGAAACACCATATATTTT.

The rearrangement uses TRBV7-9 and TRBJ2-3; 9 bases are a match to TRBD2. This CDR3 is 14 amino acids long. Germline CDR1 and CDR2: SEHNR and FQNEAQ (reference sequence). Germline trimming cut 8 bases from V and 5 bases from J; bases unmatched to any gene: 8. DNA of the CDR3: TGTGCCAGCTCCGGCGGGGGGGCCAGAGATACGCAGTATTTT. This translates into CASSGGGARDTQYF.

DNA of the CDR3: TGTGCCAGCAGTTTTAGCTCAAGCTCCTACAATGAGCAGTTCTTC. Translating it yields CASSFSSSSYNEQFF. V is TRBV6-6 and J is TRBJ2-1; D gene uncertain. Trimming cost V 4 bases and J 0 bases, with 10 bases left between them. In germline, CDR1 is MNHNY, CDR2 SVGAGI (reference sequence). The length of the CDR3 is 15 residues.

V usage is TRBV5-1 and J usage is TRBJ2-5; TRBD2 agrees at 7 bases. CDR1 is SGHRS, CDR2 YFSETQ, per germline. V dropped 4 bases and J dropped 6; count of bases not matched to a gene: 21. CDR3 size: 18 residues. CDR3: CASSPSGGGGPLAKTQYF. CDR3 nucleotides: TGCGCCAGCAGCCCATCGGGCGGCGGGGGACCCTTGGCAAAGACCCAGTACTTC.

The chain combines TRBV9 with TRBJ2-3; D is undetermined. Germline V gene sequence: CDR1 SGDLS, CDR2 YYNGEE. Between the trimmed V and J ends, which lost 0 bases and 2 bases, there was a span of 4 bases. The CDR3 is 13 residues long. CDR3 sequence (DNA): TGTGCCAGCAGCGTAGCAGACACAGATACGCAGTATTTT. Translation gives CASSVADTDTQYF.

This clone was found a few times. DNA for the CDR3: TGTGCCAGCAGTGACCGGGGTAATCAGCCCCAGCATTTT. It yields the protein CASSDRGNQPQHF. V usage is TRBV2 and J usage is TRBJ1-5; D gene ambiguous. CDR3 length equals 13 residues. CDR1 is SNHLY, CDR2 FYNNEI, per germline. V was shortened by 3 bases and J by 4 bases, with 7 bases between the two germline ends.

This clone was seen a few times. This chain joins TRBV19 and TRBJ1-6, with D possibly matching TRBD1 (6 bases). Germline V gene sequence: CDR1 LNHDA, CDR2 SQIVND (reference sequence). Trimming stripped 7 bases from V and 8 bases from J, with 15 bases between. The CDR3 runs 14 residues. CDR3 DNA sequence: TGTGCCAGTATGGGGGAGACAGGAGATTCACCCCTCCACTTT. Its translation is CASMGETGDSPLHF.

The genes are TRBV29-1 and TRBJ1-1, with unresolved D. Trimming took off 3 bases at V and 0 bases at J, with 5 bases between the two ends. Germline CDR1 SQVTM, CDR2 ANQGSEA. The CDR3 has 12 residues. CDR3 nucleotides: TGCAGCGTTGAGAAGCTGAACACTGAAGCTTTCTTT. Translated, it gives CSVEKLNTEAFF.

V gene TRBV7-2 combines with J gene TRBJ2-1; 8 bases map to TRBD2. Germline values: CDR1 SGHTA, CDR2 FQGNSA. V lost 5 bases and J lost 8; bases outside the gene matches: 11. The length of the CDR3 is 15 residues. For the CDR3, the DNA is TGTGCCAGCAGCATCGCGGGACTAGTTGGGGATGAGCAGTTCTTC. It is translated as CASSIAGLVGDEQFF.

This clone was picked up one time. This sequence joins TRBV28 and TRBJ1-2; D possibly corresponds to TRBD1 (6 bases). With 6 bases removed from V and 2 bases from J, the gap between germline ends came to 10 bases. This CDR3 is built from 13 residues. Per germline, CDR1 MDHEN and CDR2 SYDVKM. The CDR3 is CASRQGRNYGYTF. The CDR3 DNA sequence: TGTGCCAGCAGGCAGGGGCGGAACTATGGCTACACCTTC.

This chain connects TRBV5-1 to TRBJ1-6; tentatively, D is TRBD1 (6 bases). CDR1 SGHRS and CDR2 YFSETQ come from the germline V gene. The V end was cut by 6 bases, the J end by 4 bases, with 14 bases between. The CDR3 has 15 residues. CDR3 loop: CASIHRDLYNSPLHF. CDR3 DNA sequence: TGCGCCAGCATCCACAGGGATCTGTATAATTCACCCCTCCACTTT.

The chain uses TRBV5-1 and TRBJ2-3; 9 nucleotides align to TRBD1. The CDR3 is made up of 16 amino acids. The V gene's germline CDR1 is SGHRS and CDR2 YFSETQ. J was trimmed by 1 base and V by 3 bases; bases with no gene match: 6. CDR3 in amino acids: CASSSLRDRGTDTQYF. Here the CDR3 DNA reads TGCGCCAGCAGCTCACTACGGGACAGGGGCACAGATACGCAGTATTTT.

This chain links TRBV19 with TRBJ2-7, with 9 bases identical to TRBD1. This CDR3 has 14 amino acids. Germline V gene lookup returns CDR1 LNHDA and CDR2 SQIVND (reference sequence). Losses at the gene ends were 4 bases for V and 5 bases for J; bases not matched to a gene: 6. The CDR3 here is CASSSRGQGHEQYF. The DNA of the CDR3 is TGTGCCAGTAGTAGTCGGGGACAGGGCCACGAGCAGTACTTC.

The J gene is TRBJ2-7, the V gene TRBV21-1; the table calls TRBD1, which could not be checked here. TRBV21-1 is a pseudogene segment. The CDR3 runs 16 residues. CDR3 nucleotide sequence: TGTGCCAGCAGCAAACGGGACAAGACCTCCTCCTACGAGCAGTACTTC. Protein: CASSKRDKTSSYEQYF.

V gene TRBV28 combines with J gene TRBJ1-5, with a weak D call TRBD1 (5 bases). The CDR3 loop spans 13 amino acids. Germline V gives CDR1 MDHEN, CDR2 SYDVKM. Trimming removed 6 bases at V and 3 bases at J, with 9 bases between. The CDR3 DNA is TGTGCCAGCAGGGGGGGTAACAATCAGCCCCAGCATTTT. Its translation: CASRGGNNQPQHF.

This clone was seen once. The chain links TRBV6-5 to TRBJ2-7; D remains ambiguous. Germline V gene sequence: CDR1 MNHEY, CDR2 SVGAGI. Between the trimmed V and J ends, which lost 5 bases and 4 bases, there was a span of 9 bases. The CDR3 consists of 12 residues. The CDR3 DNA sequence: TGTGCCAGCAGTCCGGTCTGGTACGAGCAGTACTTC. This codes for CASSPVWYEQYF.

The V call is TRBV27, the J call TRBJ1-4; 7 positions match TRBD1. V dropped 3 bases and J dropped 8; count of bases not matched to a gene: 6. Per the germline V gene, CDR1 is MNHEY and CDR2 is SMNVEV (reference sequence). This CDR3 is built from 14 residues. CDR3 residues: CASSFGGGGEKLFF. In nucleotides, the CDR3 is TGTGCCAGCAGTTTTGGAGGGGGCGGAGAAAAACTGTTTTTT.

This clone occurred a few times. The J gene is TRBJ2-1, the V gene TRBV6-4; TRBD2 matches at 8 bases. Germline-derived CDR1 and CDR2 are MRHNA and SNTAGT. The length of the CDR3 is 15 residues. Unmatched junction bases numbered 0, after V lost 0 bases and J lost 2 bases. For the CDR3, the DNA is TGTGCCAGCAGTGACTCTAGCGGGGCCTACAATGAGCAGTTCTTC. As protein: CASSDSSGAYNEQFF.

This clone was seen only once. The V gene is TRBV30, the J gene TRBJ1-2; D uncertain. The CDR3 covers 16 residues. Germline V gene sequence: CDR1 GTSNPN, CDR2 SVGIG (reference sequence). V dropped 2 bases and J dropped 4 bases, with 20 bases sitting between them. The CDR3 sequence: CAWSQRPGWAPYGYTF. The CDR3 region has the DNA TGTGCCTGGAGTCAACGCCCTGGTTGGGCCCCCTATGGCTACACCTTC.

The chain uses TRBV5-1 and TRBJ2-2, with 12 bases lining up with TRBD1. J gave up 7 bases and V 4 bases, and 11 bases lay outside the gene matches. The CDR3 extends over 17 amino acids. The germline CDR1 and CDR2 sequences are SGHRS and YFSETQ. The CDR3 DNA sequence: TGCGCCAGCAGCCCGGGGACAGGGGGCGGAGAAAGCGGGGAGCTGTTTTTT. As protein: CASSPGTGGGESGELFF.

The chain couples TRBV4-1 to TRBJ2-5, with 11 bases matching TRBD2. The end of the DNA is better explained by TRBJ2-7, so the J call may be wrong. CDR1 and CDR2 (germline): MGHRA, YSYEKL. The CDR3 contains 15 residues. The CDR3 DNA follows: TGCGCCAGCAGCCAAATAGCGGGGGGGCTCAACGAGCAGTACTTC. Translation: CASSQIAGGLNEQYF.

J is TRBJ1-1 and V is TRBV18, with 7 bases lining up with TRBD1. Germline V gives CDR1 KGHSH, CDR2 LQKENI. The CDR3 contains 13 residues. Unmatched junction bases numbered 8, after V lost 3 bases and J lost 10 bases. The CDR3 DNA reads as TGTGCCAGCTCACCCTCAGGGGGAGAGTTAGCTTTCTTT. This encodes CASSPSGGELAFF.

In regard to this clone: The sample holds other DNA sequences that translate to the same CDR3. The rearrangement links TRBV5-1 to TRBJ2-5, with D possibly being TRBD1 (6 bases). From germline, CDR1 is SGHRS and CDR2 YFSETQ. V was pared by 0 bases and J by 5 bases, with 11 bases between. The CDR3 extends over 14 amino acids. The CDR3 DNA reads TGCGCCAGCAGCTTGGGAACAGGGTCGGAGACCCAGTACTTC. As protein: CASSLGTGSETQYF.

The genes are TRBV10-3 and TRBJ2-1, with 16 nucleotides matching TRBD2. The germline V gene has CDR1 ENHRY and CDR2 SYGVKD. With 0 bases clipped from V and 7 bases from J, the junction kept 9 bases outside the gene matches. The CDR3 is 19 amino acids. CDR3 protein: CAISESPGLAGGPENEQFF. Written as DNA, the CDR3 is TGTGCCATCAGTGAGTCCCCGGGACTAGCGGGGGGGCCGGAGAATGAGCAGTTCTTC.

This clone was recorded once. This chain links TRBV27 with TRBJ2-3; TRBD1 might be the D (6 bases). V dropped 6 bases and J dropped 5 bases, with 12 bases sitting between them. CDR1 MNHEY and CDR2 SMNVEV come from the germline V gene (reference sequence). This CDR3 has 13 residues. CDR3 in DNA: TGTGCCAGCAGCGACAGGTATAGAGATACGCAGTATTTT. This sequence encodes CASSDRYRDTQYF.

The chain is built from TRBV5-1 and TRBJ2-1, with TRBD2 matching over 10 bases. V lost 4 bases, J lost 8 bases, and 9 bases stayed unmatched. Per the germline V gene, CDR1 is SGHRS and CDR2 is YFSETQ. The CDR3 has 15 amino acids. CDR3 loop: CASSHNSGGLDEQFF. CDR3 DNA sequence: TGCGCCAGCAGCCACAATAGCGGGGGGTTAGATGAGCAGTTCTTC. Full variable domain (rest looked up from reference TRBV5-1 and TRBJ2-1): KAGVTQTPRYLIKTRGQQVTLSCSPISGHRSVSWYQQTPGQGLQFLFEYFSETQRNKGNFPGRFSGRQFSNSRSEMNVSTLELGDSALYLCASSHNSGGLDEQFFGPGTRLTVL.

This rearrangement joins TRBV5-6 to TRBJ1-5, with D perhaps TRBD1 (6 bases). The germline gives CDR1 SGHDT, CDR2 YYEEEE. V was shortened by 2 bases and J by 5 bases, with 8 bases between the two germline ends. This CDR3 region has 13 residues. The CDR3, as DNA: TGTGCCAGCAGCTTAAACAGGGATCAGCCCCAGCATTTT. Amino acid sequence: CASSLNRDQPQHF.

Only a few counts were recorded for this clone. The chain joins TRBV5-1 to TRBJ2-5, with TRBD2 identical over 10 bases. The V gene's germline CDR1 is SGHRS and CDR2 YFSETQ. This CDR3 has 17 residues. The J segment lost 4 bases and the V segment lost 0 bases, leaving 9 bases of the junction unmatched. DNA for the CDR3: TGCGCCAGCAGCTTGGCCACGGGCCTAGCGGGGGCAGAGACCCAGTACTTC. This translates into CASSLATGLAGAETQYF. Full variable domain (missing parts from reference TRBV5-1 and TRBJ2-5): KAGVTQTPRYLIKTRGQQVTLSCSPISGHRSVSWYQQTPGQGLQFLFEYFSETQRNKGNFPGRFSGRQFSNSRSEMNVSTLELGDSALYLCASSLATGLAGAETQYFGPGTRLLVL.

V gene TRBV9 combines with J gene TRBJ2-5; 9 nucleotides agree with TRBD2. The CDR3 extends over 15 amino acids. Germline V lookup: CDR1 SGDLS, CDR2 YYNGEE. J gave up 4 bases and V 3 bases, and 7 bases lay outside the gene matches. The CDR3 DNA follows: TGTGCCAGCAGCGAAAAGCGGGGGGTGGGAGAGACCCAGTACTTC. This translates into CASSEKRGVGETQYF.